This T cell receptor beta chain is drawn from a study of shared clonotypes between healthy human individuals. The assay was immunoSEQ multiplex PCR, and TCRdb's table has in-frame clones only and misses some. The table shows approximately 1.5 million clones, with about 98.5% occurring only once. The donor population consisted of healthy HIV-negative adults with no recent acute infections or vaccinations. Germline CDR1 reads SEHNR; CDR2 reads FQNEAQ (reference sequence). V shed 5 bases and J 7 bases; nucleotides not matched to a gene: 9. The CDR3 runs 15 residues. Sequenced material: naive CD4+ T cells sorted from blood. The subset: CD45RA+ positively selected. The sequence derives from a man aged 30-40 years in good health. The chain carries TRBV7-9 and TRBJ2-7; 12 bases are shared with TRBD1. The CDR3 protein is CASSPSGTGGGEQYF. The DNA of the CDR3 is TGTGCCAGCAGCCCCTCCGGGACAGGGGGCGGGGAGCAGTACTTC.